The source of this T cell receptor beta chain is a study of persistence of HIV-infected CD4 T cells. As for the study in general: Suppressive ART had lasted a median of approximately 8 years.

Cells were stimulated with CMV-infected fibroblast lysates at about 10 ug/mL. CD40L/CD69 double-negative CD45RO-high memory CD4+ T cells were collected. These HIV-1-infected adults initiated suppressive ART in chronic infection. About this clone itself: The antigen remains undetermined.

Study results and limitations: Compared with CD3/CD28-stimulated cells, CMV- and Gag-responding cells showed lower TCRbeta richness.

Looked up from germline, CDR1 is SGDLS and CDR2 is YYNGEE. CDR3 length equals 14 residues. V lost 4 bases, J lost 4 bases, and 4 bases stayed unmatched. The libraries were made with immunoSEQ version 4 in survey mode. Template was genomic DNA at around 9.7 ng/uL, with up to about 1 ug used per sample. Sequencing used immunoSEQ multiplex PCR; TCRdb keeps in-frame clones, though not all of them. The repertoire has fewer than 40,000 clones, about four fifths of them found once; the top ten carry roughly 6.7%. The sequence was collected from an adult woman with HIV who was CMV-seropositive. The source was CD4+ T cells sorted from PBMCs after roughly 19-hour stimulation, collected from a patient who received antiretroviral therapy. The chain links TRBV9 to TRBJ1-3, with 8 bases fitting TRBD1. CDR3 nucleotides: TGTGCCAGCAGCTCCCGGGACAGGGGAAACACCATATATTTT. The encoded protein is CASSSRDRGNTIYF.